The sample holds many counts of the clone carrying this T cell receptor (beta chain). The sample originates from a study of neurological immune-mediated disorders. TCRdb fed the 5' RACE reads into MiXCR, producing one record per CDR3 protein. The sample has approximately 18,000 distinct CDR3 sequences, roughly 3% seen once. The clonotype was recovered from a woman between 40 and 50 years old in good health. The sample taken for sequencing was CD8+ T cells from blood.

CDR3 sequence (DNA): TGTGCCAGCGGCCCCCTTGAGGGAGGACACGAGCAGTACTTC. It is translated as CASGPLEGGHEQYF. The J gene is TRBJ2-7, the V gene TRBV6-5, with D possibly matching TRBD2 (6 bases). The CDR3 contains 14 residues. Germline CDR1 MNHEY, CDR2 SVGAGI. V gave up 8 bases and J gave up 5 bases, with 19 bases separating them.